This T cell receptor beta chain appears in the sequencing data of a study of cytomegalovirus exposure and HLA in healthy donors. In this sample, this clone turned up once. Its target is not known. The CDR3 spans 13 residues. Trimming removed 10 bases from V and 5 bases from J; junction bases left unmatched: 7. Germline V gene sequence: CDR1 MGHRA, CDR2 YSYEKL. Each donor was healthy, and each was a bone marrow donor. Study results and limitations: A later examination showed that TCR association rates differed by HLA locus, with DRB1 most and HLA-C fewest. Most CMV-associated TCR beta chains were later found to appear HLA-restricted. Most subjects had HLA-A and HLA-B alleles reportedly predicted accurately by TCR beta sequences.

The PCR employed 60 Vbeta primers together with 13 Jbeta primers. Repertoires were generated with immunoSEQ multiplex PCR, while TCRdb's copy carries only in-frame clones and drops some. Among about 180,000 clones, about four fifths were seen once, and the ten largest hold 2.5% to 3.5%. The source is a male donor in good health and CMV-seronegative. The chain uses TRBV4-1 and TRBJ2-7; TRBD1 aligns across 11 bases. Sample: PBMCs. Here the CDR3 reads CATGTGGLDEQYF. As DNA, the CDR3 is TGCGCCACAGGGACAGGGGGTCTCGACGAGCAGTACTTC.